This T cell receptor beta chain was profiled in a study of OX40 agonist ivuxolimab in advanced cancers. Profiled with immunoSEQ multiplex PCR; TCRdb holds only in-frame clones, not every one. The sample lists about 150,000 clones; about 92% were seen once. Looked up from germline, CDR1 is SGDLS and CDR2 is YYNGEE. The CDR3 consists of 15 residues. The trim removed 0 bases at V and 7 bases at J, leaving 5 bases unmatched. This clone came up once. What it binds is unknown. Study results and limitations: Also showing low normalized T-cell clonal expansion were some of the nonresponders. CD8+ T cells (on average) carried more expanded clones than CD4+ T cells.

V usage is TRBV9 and J usage is TRBJ2-1; 9 bases align to TRBD2. The clonotype comes from an adult with an advanced solid tumor such as melanoma, head and neck, liver or kidney cancer. Sample: CD4+ or CD8+ T cells sorted from blood, taken in a trial of the OX40 agonist ivuxolimab. The CDR3 sequence: CASSVGTSATNEQFF. The CDR3 DNA is TGTGCCAGCAGCGTAGGGACTAGCGCCACGAATGAGCAGTTCTTC.